The 32 T cell receptor beta chains in this list originate from one sample, sequenced in a study of T cells after yellow fever vaccination. TCRdb itself ran the 5' RACE reads through MiXCR, one entry per CDR3 protein. The repertoire includes hundreds of thousands of distinct CDR3 sequences, around 4% of them detected once, and around 22% sits in the top ten. This material consisted of PBMCs, taken on the day of the yellow fever booster vaccination. All receptors come from a man between 18 and 29 years old who received the YFV17D yellow fever vaccine.

This clonotype was counted many times. This chain links TRBV12-3 or TRBV12-4 with TRBJ2-5; 7 nucleotides align to TRBD1. Trimming removed 6 bases from V and 1 base from J; junction bases left unmatched: 5. There are 14 residues in the CDR3. CDR3 loop: CASRGGRSQETQYF. In DNA form, the CDR3 reads TGTGCCAGCAGAGGGGGCCGAAGCCAAGAGACCCAGTACTTC.

There are a few counts of this clonotype. V gene TRBV19 combines with J gene TRBJ1-1; tentative D call: TRBD1 (5 bases). This CDR3 has 13 residues. V was pared by 7 bases and J by 3 bases, with 12 bases between. Germline V gene data show CDR1 as LNHDA and CDR2 as SQIVND (reference sequence). The CDR3 protein is CASKYGADTEAFF. The CDR3 coding sequence is TGTGCCAGTAAATACGGGGCAGACACTGAAGCTTTCTTT.

This clonotype was observed at least ten times. The chain couples TRBV7-9 to TRBJ2-5, with D possibly being TRBD1 (5 bases). V lost 9 bases and J 5 bases, leaving 13 bases between the germline ends. The CDR3 is 12 amino acids. Germline values: CDR1 SEHNR, CDR2 FQNEAQ (reference sequence). The CDR3 loop is CASNRGWETQYF. The CDR3 bases are TGTGCCAGTAATAGGGGTTGGGAGACCCAGTACTTC. Supplemented by reference TRBV7-9 and TRBJ2-5, the full variable domain reads DTGVSQNPRHKITKRGQNVTFRCDPISEHNRLYWYRQTLGQGPEFLTYFQNEAQLEKSRLLSDRFSAERPKGSFSTLEIQRTEQGDSAMYLCASNRGWETQYFGPGTRLLVL.

This clonotype was recorded at least ten times. V and J are TRBV11-1 and TRBJ2-7, with a possible D match to TRBD1 (5 bases). Germline V gives CDR1 SGHAT, CDR2 FQDESV (reference sequence). CDR3 size: 16 residues. V gave up 5 bases and J gave up 0 bases, with 17 bases separating them. The CDR3 here is CASSQSRHRTSYEQYF. The CDR3 DNA sequence: TGTGCCAGCAGCCAATCCCGTCACAGGACCTCCTACGAGCAGTACTTC.

This clonotype was observed many times. V is TRBV5-1 and J is TRBJ2-5; TRBD2 agrees at 7 bases. Germline V gene data show CDR1 as SGHRS and CDR2 as YFSETQ. The CDR3 consists of 15 residues. V gave up 7 bases and J gave up 2 bases; unmatched junction bases: 11. The CDR3 region is CASSFYGGLQETQYF. The DNA of the CDR3 is TGCGCCAGCTCCTTCTACGGGGGACTACAAGAGACCCAGTACTTC. Using reference TRBV5-1 and TRBJ2-5 for the parts outside the CDR3, the full variable domain is KAGVTQTPRYLIKTRGQQVTLSCSPISGHRSVSWYQQTPGQGLQFLFEYFSETQRNKGNFPGRFSGRQFSNSRSEMNVSTLELGDSALYLCASSFYGGLQETQYFGPGTRLLVL.

This clonotype has only a few counts. This rearrangement joins TRBV12-3 or TRBV12-4 to TRBJ1-4; D is ambiguous. V was trimmed by 4 bases and J by 3 bases, leaving 9 bases between them. This CDR3 comprises 14 residues. The CDR3 DNA is TGTGCCAGCAGTTACAACAGTCCTAATGAAAAACTGTTTTTT. This encodes CASSYNSPNEKLFF.

This clonotype was detected ten times or more. The rearrangement uses TRBV15 and TRBJ2-7, with a weak D call TRBD2 (5 bases). From germline, CDR1 is LNHNV and CDR2 YYDKDF (reference sequence). The CDR3 extends over 14 amino acids. The V gene lost 3 bases and the J gene lost 6 bases, with 15 bases spanning the gap. DNA for the CDR3: TGTGCCACCAGCAGGGCCTCTCATGGGAGCGAGCAGTACGTC. Translation gives CATSRASHGSEQYV.

This chain links TRBV5-4 with TRBJ2-5, with D perhaps matching TRBD1 (5 bases). V was shortened by 4 bases and J by 5 bases, with 15 bases between the two germline ends. The CDR3 is made up of 14 amino acids. Germline V lookup: CDR1 SGHNT, CDR2 YYREEE (reference sequence). CDR3 bases: TGTGCCAGCAGCGATACTCAGGGCGCTGAGACCCAGTACTTC. Its protein product is CASSDTQGAETQYF.

The chain combines TRBV12-3 or TRBV12-4 with TRBJ2-1; D is possibly TRBD1 or TRBD2 (7 bases each). CDR3 length: 16 amino acids. V was shortened by 6 bases and J by 3 bases, with 18 bases between the two germline ends. DNA of the CDR3: TGTGCCAGCAGGCCGGGGGGACAGCTTGTCTACAATGAGCAGTTCTTC. It yields the protein CASRPGGQLVYNEQFF.

As regards this clonotype: This may be a read error, as it is one base from a much larger clone. This rearrangement joins TRBV14 to TRBJ2-4; a possible D gene is TRBD1 (6 bases). The CDR3 is 15 amino acids. Germline V gene data show CDR1 as SGHDN and CDR2 as FVKESK. Here the CDR3 DNA reads TGTGACAGCGTGTTACAGGGCGAGGCCAAAAACATTCAGTACTTC. Translating gives CDSVLQGEAKNIQYF.

This clonotype was seen more than once but under ten times. The rearrangement uses TRBV7-2 and TRBJ2-5; 9 nucleotides match TRBD2. The CDR3 contains 16 residues. The germline V gene has CDR1 SGHTA and CDR2 FQGNSA. After removal of 5 bases from V and 7 bases from J, the junction contained 14 bases not matched to a gene. The CDR3 nucleotides are TGTGCCAGCAGCCCCGTTAATGCGGGGGGGCTGGGGACCCAGTACTTC. This sequence encodes CASSPVNAGGLGTQYF.

This clonotype was seen ten or more times. V gene TRBV20-1 combines with J gene TRBJ2-5; a weak D match, TRBD2 (5 bases). The CDR3 runs 14 residues. Germline loops: CDR1 DFQATT, CDR2 SNEGSKA (reference sequence). Between the trimmed V and J ends, which lost 5 bases and 4 bases, there was a span of 17 bases. CDR3 in amino acids: CSALLEEAAETQYF. DNA of the CDR3: TGCAGTGCTCTCTTAGAGGAAGCGGCAGAGACCCAGTACTTC.

This clonotype was recorded at least ten times. The genes are TRBV9 and TRBJ2-3; D not certain. CDR1 and CDR2 (germline): SGDLS, YYNGEE. Trimming left V 4 bases short and J 6 bases short, with 9 bases between. The CDR3 contains 12 residues. CDR3 loop: CASSFTLDTQYF. CDR3 sequence (DNA): TGTGCCAGCAGCTTTACGCTGGATACGCAGTATTTT.

Ten or more counts support this clonotype. This chain joins TRBV7-8 and TRBJ2-5; 10 nucleotides match TRBD2. The CDR3 extends over 16 amino acids. The ends lost 0 bases at V and 5 bases at J; junction bases unmatched: 6. Germline values: CDR1 SGHVS, CDR2 FQNEAQ. The CDR3, as DNA: TGTGCCAGCAGCTTAGCGCGGCTAGCGGGGGTTGAGACCCAGTACTTC. It yields the protein CASSLARLAGVETQYF. Combining the CDR3 with reference TRBV7-8 and TRBJ2-5 gives the whole variable domain GAGVSQSPRYKVAKRGQDVALRCDPISGHVSLFWYQQALGQGPEFLTYFQNEAQLDKSGLPSDRFFAERPEGSVSTLKIQRTQQEDSAVYLCASSLARLAGVETQYFGPGTRLLVL.

The J gene is TRBJ1-2, the V gene TRBV5-4, with 7 bases that match TRBD1. The J segment lost 7 bases and the V segment lost 0 bases, leaving 6 bases of the junction unmatched. The CDR3 length is 14 residues. Germline V gives CDR1 SGHNT, CDR2 YYREEE (reference sequence). In DNA form, the CDR3 reads TGTGCCAGCAGCTTGGGGCAGGGGGTTCTTGGCTACACCTTC. Translated, it gives CASSLGQGVLGYTF.

The chain links TRBV5-1 to TRBJ2-7; 8 bases fit TRBD2. This CDR3 region has 15 residues. Germline V gene sequence: CDR1 SGHRS, CDR2 YFSETQ. V lost 3 bases, J lost 3 bases, and 8 bases stayed unmatched. The CDR3 protein is CASSSLAGTLYEQYF. The CDR3 DNA is TGCGCCAGCAGCTCCTTAGCGGGGACACTCTACGAGCAGTACTTC.

This clonotype showed up many times. V is TRBV5-1 and J is TRBJ2-7; TRBD1 might be the D (6 bases). CDR1 is SGHRS, CDR2 YFSETQ, per germline. CDR3 length equals 15 residues. Trimming removed 0 bases at V and 1 base at J, with 11 bases between. CDR3 residues: CASSLAGTQSYEQYF. The CDR3, as DNA: TGCGCCAGCAGCTTGGCCGGGACACAATCCTACGAGCAGTACTTC.

This clonotype was observed a handful of times. The chain recombines TRBV10-3 with TRBJ1-1; TRBD1 might be the D (5 bases). CDR1 is ENHRY, CDR2 SYGVKD, per germline. Trimming pared 11 bases from V and 5 bases from J, leaving 18 bases between. CDR3 length equals 13 residues. The CDR3 protein is CAAQGRSATEAFF. CDR3 DNA: TGTGCCGCTCAGGGCCGTTCGGCGACTGAAGCTTTCTTT.

This clonotype has only a few counts. The chain has TRBV7-9 and TRBJ1-1, with D hard to call. This CDR3 is built from 17 residues. Germline CDR1 SEHNR, CDR2 FQNEAQ (reference sequence). The V and J ends lost 3 bases and 0 bases respectively, with 17 bases between them. CDR3 residues: CASSFHRTTNMNTEAFF. CDR3 in DNA: TGTGCCAGCAGCTTTCACAGAACTACCAACATGAACACTGAAGCTTTCTTT.

At least ten counts were recorded for this clonotype. The chain recombines TRBV6-2 or TRBV6-3 with TRBJ2-7; 11 positions match TRBD1. The CDR3 is 13 residues long. Looked up from germline, CDR1 is MNHEY and CDR2 is SVGEGT. V shed 10 bases and J 5 bases; nucleotides not matched to a gene: 7. Written as DNA, the CDR3 is TGTGCCAACCCCCGGGACAGGGGGGACGAGCAGTACGTC. This gives the protein CANPRDRGDEQYV.

In its sample, this clonotype was seen many times. V usage is TRBV18 and J usage is TRBJ1-2; 7 positions agree with TRBD1. The CDR3 extends over 13 amino acids. With 3 bases clipped from V and 3 bases from J, the junction kept 1 base outside the gene matches. Germline V gene lookup returns CDR1 KGHSH and CDR2 LQKENI. DNA of the CDR3: TGTGCCAGCTCACCTACAGGGGACTATGGCTACACCTTC. Translated: CASSPTGDYGYTF.

There are many counts of this clonotype. This chain joins TRBV11-2 and TRBJ2-7, with no clear D. The length of the CDR3 is 13 residues. The germline CDR1 and CDR2 sequences are SGHAT and FQNNGV. Trimming stripped 5 bases from V and 2 bases from J, with 10 bases between. The CDR3 DNA sequence: TGTGCCAGCAGCGTTCCCGGTCCCTACGAGCAGTACTTC. It encodes CASSVPGPYEQYF.

Ten or more counts support this clonotype. The genes are TRBV7-2 and TRBJ2-5; 9 bases map to TRBD2. The CDR3 sequence is 16 residues long. The trim removed 2 bases at V and 5 bases at J, leaving 9 bases unmatched. Germline V CDR1 and CDR2: SGHTA, FQGNSA. DNA for the CDR3: TGTGCCAGCAGCTTATATGGCGGGGGGGCCGTGGAGACCCAGTACTTC. Encoded protein: CASSLYGGGAVETQYF.

This clonotype appeared many times. The chain employs TRBV7-9 and TRBJ1-5; unclear D gene. Trimming removed 6 bases at V and 3 bases at J, with 15 bases between. The germline V gene encodes CDR1 SEHNR and CDR2 FQNEAQ (reference sequence). The CDR3 consists of 15 residues. CDR3 sequence (DNA): TGTGCCAGCAGTCCCCCGGAGGGTATCAATCAGCCCCAGCATTTT. This sequence encodes CASSPPEGINQPQHF. Full variable domain (missing parts from reference TRBV7-9 and TRBJ1-5): DTGVSQNPRHKITKRGQNVTFRCDPISEHNRLYWYRQTLGQGPEFLTYFQNEAQLEKSRLLSDRFSAERPKGSFSTLEIQRTEQGDSAMYLCASSPPEGINQPQHFGDGTRLSIL.

The gene calls are TRBV23-1 and TRBJ2-5, with no clear D. TRBV23-1 carries the ORF label, with uncertain function. The length of the CDR3 is 13 residues. V was clipped by 3 bases and J by 5 bases, with 10 bases between them. For the CDR3, the DNA is TGCGCCAGCAGTCACGAAGCGTGGGAGACCCAGTACTTC. Translating it yields CASSHEAWETQYF.

There are many counts of this clonotype. The V and J genes are TRBV27 and TRBJ1-4; D call uncertain. The length of the CDR3 is 14 residues. Between the trimmed V and J ends, which lost 2 bases and 4 bases, there was a span of 8 bases. Germline values: CDR1 MNHEY, CDR2 SMNVEV (reference sequence). The CDR3 bases are TGTGCCAGCAGTTTACGGGAGGGTAATGAAAAACTGTTTTTT. Its protein is CASSLREGNEKLFF.

This clonotype was detected a few times. V is TRBV7-8 and J is TRBJ2-2; D call uncertain. Germline assignment: CDR1 SGHVS and CDR2 FQNEAQ. V lost 4 bases and J lost 0, with 3 bases in between. There are 13 residues in the CDR3. CDR3 DNA sequence: TGTGCCAGCAGCTCCTCGAACACCGGGGAGCTGTTTTTT. Protein sequence: CASSSSNTGELFF.

The table lists this clonotype with many counts. J is TRBJ2-1 and V is TRBV5-1, with 7 bases identical to TRBD2. Germline CDR1 is SGHRS and CDR2 is YFSETQ. This CDR3 is 14 amino acids long. With 0 bases clipped from V and 10 bases from J, the junction kept 7 bases outside the gene matches. CDR3 sequence: CASSLALTSNEQFF. The CDR3 DNA is TGCGCCAGCAGCTTGGCCCTGACTAGCAACGAGCAGTTCTTC.

Ten or more counts support this clonotype. The J gene is TRBJ1-1, the V gene TRBV4-3; no reliable D call. This CDR3 spans 13 amino acids. Germline CDR1 is LGHNA and CDR2 is YSLEER. V shed 5 bases and J shed 4 bases, with 11 bases lying between them. CDR3 nucleotide sequence: TGCGCCAGCAGCTCCCGGTTGGGCACTGAAGCTTTCTTT. Translation: CASSSRLGTEAFF.

The chain combines TRBV7-2 with TRBJ1-2, with unresolved D. V lost 1 base to trimming and J lost 8 bases, with 14 bases between them. This CDR3 region has 14 residues. Germline values: CDR1 SGHTA, CDR2 FQGNSA. The DNA for the CDR3 is TGTGCCAGCAGCTTAGGCGGAGCTTCCCCAGGCTACACCTTC. This gives the protein CASSLGGASPGYTF.

This clonotype was seen many times. This chain links TRBV4-3 with TRBJ2-3; 7 positions match TRBD2. The germline V gene has CDR1 LGHNA and CDR2 YSLEER. This CDR3 region has 16 residues. The junction had 5 bases not matched to a gene; V was cut back by 0 bases and J by 2 bases. The CDR3 loop is CASSQDLAGVTDTQYF. In DNA, the CDR3 is TGCGCCAGCAGCCAAGATTTGGCGGGGGTCACAGATACGCAGTATTTT.

This clonotype has a count of ten or more. The CDR3 sequence is CASSLWGSGNTIYF. CDR3 nucleotides: TGTGCCAGCAGTCTGTGGGGCTCTGGAAACACCATATATTTT. This chain connects TRBV7-2 to TRBJ1-3; no reliable D call. Trimming pared 6 bases from V and 0 bases from J, leaving 9 bases between. Germline V lookup: CDR1 SGHTA, CDR2 FQGNSA. The CDR3 sequence is 14 residues long.